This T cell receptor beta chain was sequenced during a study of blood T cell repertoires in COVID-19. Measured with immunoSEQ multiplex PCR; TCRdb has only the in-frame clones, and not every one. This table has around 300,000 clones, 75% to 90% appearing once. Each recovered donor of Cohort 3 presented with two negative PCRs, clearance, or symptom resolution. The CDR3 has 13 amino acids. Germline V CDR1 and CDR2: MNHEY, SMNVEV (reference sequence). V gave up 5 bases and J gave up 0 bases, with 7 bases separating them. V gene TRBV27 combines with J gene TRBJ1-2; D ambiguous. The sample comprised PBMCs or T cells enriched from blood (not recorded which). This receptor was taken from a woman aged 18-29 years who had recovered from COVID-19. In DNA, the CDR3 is TGTGCCAGCAGTCGATCGGCTAACTATGGCTACACCTTC. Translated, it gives CASSRSANYGYTF.